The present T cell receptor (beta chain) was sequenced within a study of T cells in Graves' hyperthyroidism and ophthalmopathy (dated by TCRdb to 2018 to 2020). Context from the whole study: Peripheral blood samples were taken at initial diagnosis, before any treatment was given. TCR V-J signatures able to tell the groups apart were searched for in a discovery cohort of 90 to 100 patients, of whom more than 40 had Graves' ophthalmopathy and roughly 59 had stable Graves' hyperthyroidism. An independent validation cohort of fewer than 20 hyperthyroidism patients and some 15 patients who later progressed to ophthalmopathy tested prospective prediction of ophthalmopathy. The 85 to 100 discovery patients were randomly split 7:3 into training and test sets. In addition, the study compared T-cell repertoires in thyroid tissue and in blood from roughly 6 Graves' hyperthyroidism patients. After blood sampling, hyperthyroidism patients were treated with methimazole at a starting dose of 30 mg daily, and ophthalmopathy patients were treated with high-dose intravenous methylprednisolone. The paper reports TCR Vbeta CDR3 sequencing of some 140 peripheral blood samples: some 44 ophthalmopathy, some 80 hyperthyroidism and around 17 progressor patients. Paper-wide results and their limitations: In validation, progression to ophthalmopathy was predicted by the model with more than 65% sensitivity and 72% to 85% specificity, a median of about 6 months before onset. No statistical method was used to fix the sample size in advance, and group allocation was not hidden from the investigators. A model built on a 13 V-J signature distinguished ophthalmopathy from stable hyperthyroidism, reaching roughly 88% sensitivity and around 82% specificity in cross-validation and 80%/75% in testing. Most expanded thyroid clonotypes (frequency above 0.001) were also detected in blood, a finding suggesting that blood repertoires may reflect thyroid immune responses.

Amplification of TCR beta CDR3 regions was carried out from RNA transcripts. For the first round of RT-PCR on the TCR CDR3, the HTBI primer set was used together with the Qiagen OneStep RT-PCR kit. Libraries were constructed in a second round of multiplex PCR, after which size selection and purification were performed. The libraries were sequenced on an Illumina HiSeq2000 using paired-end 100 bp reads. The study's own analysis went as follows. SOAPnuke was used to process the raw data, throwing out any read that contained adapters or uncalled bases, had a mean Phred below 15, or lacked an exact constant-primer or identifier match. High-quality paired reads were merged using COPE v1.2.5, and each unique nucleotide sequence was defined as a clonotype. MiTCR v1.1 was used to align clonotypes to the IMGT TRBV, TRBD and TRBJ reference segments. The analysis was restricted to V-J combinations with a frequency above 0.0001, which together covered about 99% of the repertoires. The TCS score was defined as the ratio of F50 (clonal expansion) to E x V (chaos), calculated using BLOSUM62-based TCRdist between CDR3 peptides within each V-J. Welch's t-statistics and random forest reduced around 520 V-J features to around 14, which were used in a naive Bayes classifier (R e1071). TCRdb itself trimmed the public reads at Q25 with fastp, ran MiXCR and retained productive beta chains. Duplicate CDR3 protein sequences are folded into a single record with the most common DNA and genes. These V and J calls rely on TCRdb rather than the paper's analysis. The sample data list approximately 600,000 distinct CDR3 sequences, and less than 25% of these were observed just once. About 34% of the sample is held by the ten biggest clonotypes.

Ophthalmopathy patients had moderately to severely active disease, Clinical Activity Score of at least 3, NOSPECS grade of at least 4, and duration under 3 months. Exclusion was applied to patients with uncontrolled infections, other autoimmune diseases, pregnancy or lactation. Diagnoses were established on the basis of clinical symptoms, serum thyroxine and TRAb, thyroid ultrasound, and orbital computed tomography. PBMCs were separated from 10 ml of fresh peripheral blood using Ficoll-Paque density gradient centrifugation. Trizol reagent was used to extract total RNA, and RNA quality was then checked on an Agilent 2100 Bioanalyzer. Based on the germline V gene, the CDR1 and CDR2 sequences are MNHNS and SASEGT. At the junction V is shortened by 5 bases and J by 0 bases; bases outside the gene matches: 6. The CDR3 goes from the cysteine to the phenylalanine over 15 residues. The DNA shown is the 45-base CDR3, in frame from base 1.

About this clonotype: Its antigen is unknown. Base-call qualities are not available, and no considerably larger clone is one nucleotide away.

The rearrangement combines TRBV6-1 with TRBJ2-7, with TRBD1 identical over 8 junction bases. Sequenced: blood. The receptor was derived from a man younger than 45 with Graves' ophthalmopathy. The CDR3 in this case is CASSSPGQDSYEQYF. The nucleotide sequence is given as TGTGCCAGCAGTTCCCCGGGACAGGACTCCTACGAGCAGTACTTC.